These 15 T cell receptor beta chains were sequenced from one sample in a study of CD8 T cells in Susac syndrome (dated by TCRdb to about 2019). Library creation used the immunoSEQ multiplex PCR assay. RNA was extracted using the RNeasy kit, and about 0.45 to 1 ug of the RNA was reverse transcribed with random hexamers. TCRdb reworked the public reads: Q25 trimming with fastp, MiXCR clone assembly, productive beta chains retained. Rows merge per CDR3 protein into single entries with the most common DNA and genes. The sample profile shows fewer than 200,000 distinct CDR3 sequences; 91% of them were found once. 0.085% to 0.1% of the sample is taken by the ten largest. The source material was CD4+ T cells from PBMCs. The receptor source for this set is a human donor with Susac syndrome.

The chain combines TRBV7-2 with TRBJ1-5; possibly TRBD1 for D (6 bases). V gave up 5 bases and J gave up 5 bases, with 13 bases separating them. Looked up from germline, CDR1 is SGHTA and CDR2 is FQGNSA. The CDR3 totals 14 residues. The CDR3 DNA follows: TGTGCCAGCAGCCCGTACAGGGCGGATCAGCCCCAGCATTTT. Its protein product is CASSPYRADQPQHF.

The chain has TRBV30 and TRBJ1-2, with D unresolved. In germline, CDR1 is GTSNPN, CDR2 SVGIG (reference sequence). The germline V and J ends were trimmed by 0 bases and 1 base, with 9 bases remaining between them. The CDR3 is 14 residues long. DNA of the CDR3: TGTGCCTGGAGTGTACAAGGTGGTAACTATGGCTACACCTTC. This sequence encodes CAWSVQGGNYGYTF.

The chain recombines TRBV18 with TRBJ1-1, with unresolved D. The CDR3 sequence is 18 residues long. Deletions cut 4 bases from V and 3 bases from J, with 24 bases between. CDR1 and CDR2 from the germline V gene are KGHSH and LQKENI. The CDR3 is CASSLAPGWGGKDTEAFF. The CDR3, as DNA: TGTGCCAGCTCACTCGCACCGGGCTGGGGAGGAAAGGACACTGAAGCTTTCTTT.

The V gene is TRBV19, the J gene TRBJ1-1; a possible D gene is TRBD1 (6 bases). The CDR3 is 15 residues long. CDR1 is LNHDA and CDR2 is SQIVND in the germline V gene (reference sequence). Deletions cut 5 bases from V and 5 bases from J, with 18 bases between. CDR3 sequence (DNA): TGTGCCAGTAGTCCGAGGACAGTTAAGGGAACTGAAGCTTTCTTT. Residues: CASSPRTVKGTEAFF.

This chain connects TRBV12-3 or TRBV12-4 to TRBJ1-1, with D perhaps TRBD1 (5 bases). Trimming cost V 4 bases and J 4 bases, with 19 bases left between them. This CDR3 contains 16 residues. The CDR3 nucleotides read TGTGCCAGCAGTTCTGGGGGGGGGACTTTCCTCACTGAAGCTTTCTTT. Its translation: CASSSGGGTFLTEAFF.

J is TRBJ2-1 and V is TRBV7-8, with 11 bases lining up with TRBD2. J lost 5 bases, V lost 1 base, and 4 bases had no gene match. Looked up from germline, CDR1 is SGHVS and CDR2 is FQNEAQ. The CDR3 has 16 residues. This chain's CDR3 is CASSLEGTSGHNEQFF. The CDR3 bases are TGTGCCAGCAGCTTAGAGGGGACTAGCGGCCACAATGAGCAGTTCTTC.

The J gene is TRBJ2-7, the V gene TRBV28; 8 bases fit TRBD2. The V gene's germline CDR1 is MDHEN and CDR2 SYDVKM. V lost 7 bases and J lost 6; bases outside the gene matches: 17. This CDR3 is 16 amino acids long. CDR3 in amino acids: CASTSGGLGHPTEQYF. CDR3 bases: TGTGCCAGCACCTCGGGGGGACTAGGACATCCAACCGAGCAGTACTTC.

The DNA for the CDR3 is TGTGCCATCAGTGCAGGACTAGCGGGAGGCCACCCCAATGAGCAGTTCTTC. It encodes CAISAGLAGGHPNEQFF. The chain joins TRBV10-3 to TRBJ2-1, with 14 bases that match TRBD2. Trimming removed 4 bases from V and 6 bases from J; junction bases left unmatched: 8. Germline assignment: CDR1 ENHRY and CDR2 SYGVKD. This CDR3 comprises 17 residues.

This clonotype was observed a handful of times. The chain links TRBV2 to TRBJ1-2; D is ambiguous. This CDR3 region has 14 residues. CDR1 SNHLY and CDR2 FYNNEI come from the germline V gene. V gave up 2 bases and J gave up 2 bases, with 9 bases separating them. In DNA form, the CDR3 reads TGTGCCAGCAGTGAAATCGCCGGGAACTATGGCTACACCTTC. Translated: CASSEIAGNYGYTF.

As DNA, the CDR3 is TGTGCCAGCAGTGAATATAGTAACCAGCCCCAGCATTTT. Its translation is CASSEYSNQPQHF. The chain couples TRBV25-1 to TRBJ1-5; the D is unclear. V was clipped by 0 bases and J by 7 bases, with 7 bases between them. From germline, CDR1 is MGHDK and CDR2 SYGVNS. The CDR3 contains 13 residues.

The V gene is TRBV20-1, the J gene TRBJ2-4, with a possible D match to TRBD1 (6 bases). The V and J ends lost 0 bases and 9 bases respectively, with 9 bases between them. Germline CDR1 is DFQATT and CDR2 is SNEGSKA (reference sequence). The CDR3 runs to 12 residues. The CDR3 protein is CSAREGGGIQYF. The DNA for the CDR3 is TGCAGTGCTAGAGAAGGGGGTGGCATTCAGTACTTC.

The rearrangement joins TRBV20-1 to TRBJ2-4; D gene uncertain. The V gene lost 6 bases and the J gene lost 0 bases, with 12 bases spanning the gap. CDR1 and CDR2 (germline): DFQATT, SNEGSKA (reference sequence). This CDR3 region has 14 residues. CDR3 region: CSAPVGLAKNIQYF. CDR3 nucleotides: TGCAGTGCCCCCGTGGGTTTAGCCAAAAACATTCAGTACTTC.

The chain combines TRBV6-6 with TRBJ2-5; D may be TRBD2 (5 bases). Per germline, CDR1 MNHNY and CDR2 SVGAGI (reference sequence). The CDR3 spans 16 residues. V lost 2 bases to trimming and J lost 4 bases, with 17 bases between them. CDR3 coding DNA: TGTGCCAGCAGTTACGCAACTAGTTTTCGTCGAGAGACCCAGTACTTC. This codes for CASSYATSFRRETQYF.

V gene TRBV6-5 combines with J gene TRBJ2-2; 7 bases align to TRBD1. CDR3 length: 14 amino acids. CDR1 and CDR2 from the germline V gene are MNHEY and SVGAGI. The junction had 3 bases not matched to a gene; V was cut back by 2 bases and J by 6 bases. As DNA, the CDR3 is TGTGCCAGCAGTTACGACAGGGTCTCCGGGGAGCTGTTTTTT. As protein: CASSYDRVSGELFF.

This rearrangement joins TRBV20-1 to TRBJ2-5; 10 bases align to TRBD1. J gave up 1 base and V 4 bases, and 3 bases lay outside the gene matches. CDR3 length: 14 residues. Germline CDR1 reads DFQATT; CDR2 reads SNEGSKA (reference sequence). Here the CDR3 DNA reads TGCAGTGCTAATGACAGGGGGCGCCAAGAGACCCAGTACTTC. Translation gives CSANDRGRQETQYF.